This entry concerns a single T cell receptor (beta chain). Its antigen is undetermined. The donors belonged to the roughly 120-subject validation cohort, separate from the roughly 600-subject first cohort. These data are taken from a study of cytomegalovirus exposure and HLA in healthy donors. Study-wide points: Subsequent analysis revealed that first-cohort TCR clusters tended to co-occur in the 95 to 150 validation repertoires. Reports described diagnosis of cytomegalovirus status by the classifier as highly specific and sensitive.

Unmatched junction bases numbered 3, after V lost 7 bases and J lost 4 bases. Germline CDR1 MDHEN, CDR2 SYDVKM. The CDR3 extends over 12 amino acids. Sequenced by immunoSEQ multiplex PCR; TCRdb stores in-frame clones only, minus some. The repertoire consists of approximately 300,000 clones, with about 85% occurring once and the leading ten covering 1.2%. Sequencing input: PBMCs. The chain links TRBV28 to TRBJ2-7; 8 nucleotides align to TRBD1. The sequence was obtained from a woman under 40 in good health and CMV-seropositive. CDR3 DNA: TGTGCCAGCATGGGACAGGCGTACGAGCAGTACTTC. As protein: CASMGQAYEQYF. The whole variable domain, remainder taken from reference TRBV28 and TRBJ2-7, is DVKVTQSSRYLVKRTGEKVFLECVQDMDHENMFWYRQDPGLGLRLIYFSYDVKMKEKGDIPEGYSVSREKKERFSLILESASTNQTSMYLCASMGQAYEQYFGPGTRLTVT.